This T cell receptor (beta chain) stems from a study of shared clonotypes between healthy human individuals. General study results and limits: Sharing across four donors was highest in naive CD4 (roughly 5%) and lowest in memory CD8 (roughly 0.4%). Depth was large, yet rarefaction showed that sorted-subset sequencing was incomplete. Only blood was sampled; tissue repertoires likely differ.

Assay: immunoSEQ multiplex PCR; the TCRdb copy retains only in-frame clones and omits some. The sample holds about 1,500,000 clones, around 97% seen once. Germline CDR1 SGHKS, CDR2 YYEKEE (reference sequence). This CDR3 spans 19 amino acids. V dropped 6 bases and J dropped 1; count of bases not matched to a gene: 21. For this clone: Its antigen is as yet unknown.

The sample consisted of naive CD4+ T cells sorted from blood. The sample's subset: CD45RA+ positively selected. The sequence was collected from a man aged 25 to 45 in good health. This chain connects TRBV5-5 to TRBJ1-1, with 7 bases that match TRBD1. CDR3: CASTPSFTGAVGANTEAFF. The CDR3 region has the DNA TGTGCCAGCACCCCATCCTTTACAGGGGCCGTCGGAGCGAACACTGAAGCTTTCTTT.